The 5 T cell receptor beta chains listed next were all sequenced from one sample in a study of prognosis after radiotherapy for stage I lung cancer. Genomic DNA served as the source from which two-round multiplex PCR generated TCR beta CDR3 amplicons. The use of primers specific to each TRBV and TRBJ gene characterized first-round PCR. In TCRdb, the multiplex PCR reads were re-called with MiXCR into one record per CDR3 protein. In the table there are approximately 26,000 distinct CDR3 sequences, about 40% of which are singletons. This material consisted of PBMCs, taken before or after stereotactic body radiation therapy (not recorded which). The receptors were sampled from a donor older than 45 with non-small cell lung cancer.

This clonotype was seen many times. The chain couples TRBV28 to TRBJ2-7, with a tentative D call TRBD2 (6 bases). V dropped 8 bases and J dropped 4 bases, with 18 bases sitting between them. Germline CDR1 and CDR2: MDHEN and SYDVKM. The CDR3 loop spans 14 amino acids. The CDR3 coding sequence is TGTGCCAGCCGACCCGGGGGAGGAAGGTACGAGCAGTACTTC. As protein: CASRPGGGRYEQYF.

This clonotype was found many times. One junction end does not reproduce the germline sequence, and a read error may be involved. This rearrangement joins TRBV20-1 to TRBJ2-7; 13 nucleotides line up with TRBD2. The CDR3 is 11 residues long. The germline V gene encodes CDR1 DFQATT and CDR2 SNEGSKA (reference sequence). This CDR3 reads CSARGLAGGSF. CDR3 nucleotides: TGCAGTGCTAGAGGACTAGCGGGAGGTAGCTTC.

This clonotype was seen ten or more times. The chain carries TRBV20-1 and TRBJ2-7, with D unresolved. Germline V gene lookup returns CDR1 DFQATT and CDR2 SNEGSKA (reference sequence). This CDR3 is 14 amino acids long. Trimming took 1 base from V and 12 from J, leaving 22 bases between them. The DNA of the CDR3 is TGCAGTGCTAGAGCCCGGGCCGCCGTCTATAGACTGTACTTC. It yields the protein CSARARAAVYRLYF.

This clonotype was seen more than once but under ten times. The V call is TRBV24-1, the J call TRBJ2-1; 9 bases fit TRBD2. Per the germline V gene, CDR1 is KGHDR and CDR2 is SFDVKD. V dropped 4 bases and J dropped 9; count of bases not matched to a gene: 9. The length of the CDR3 is 15 residues. The CDR3 sequence is CATSDLAGDGGEQFF. The CDR3 coding sequence is TGTGCCACCAGTGACTTAGCGGGAGACGGAGGTGAGCAGTTCTTC.

The V and J genes are TRBV28 and TRBJ2-7, with D possibly TRBD2 on 6 matching bases. The V gene lost 6 bases and the J gene lost 7 bases, with 19 bases spanning the gap. CDR1 MDHEN and CDR2 SYDVKM come from the germline V gene. The CDR3 length is 14 residues. The CDR3 reads CASRRMTRSGEQYF. The CDR3 DNA is TGTGCCAGCAGGCGGATGACTAGGTCCGGGGAGCAGTACTTC. The full variable domain, rest sourced from reference TRBV28 and TRBJ2-7, is DVKVTQSSRYLVKRTGEKVFLECVQDMDHENMFWYRQDPGLGLRLIYFSYDVKMKEKGDIPEGYSVSREKKERFSLILESASTNQTSMYLCASRRMTRSGEQYFGPGTRLTVT.